The T cell receptor (beta chain) under discussion was sequenced for a study of identical twins. Template switching added a universal primer site; cDNA carried unique molecular identifiers. TCRdb itself ran the 5' RACE reads through MiXCR, one entry per CDR3 protein. The repertoire holds about 200,000 distinct CDR3 sequences, 9.4% seen once, with roughly 5% in the top ten. Losses at the gene ends were 6 bases for V and 1 base for J; bases not matched to a gene: 22. This CDR3 spans 20 amino acids. In germline, CDR1 is LGHNA, CDR2 YNFKEQ. Study-level points and caveats: Zero-insertion analyses were open to partial confounding by invariant MAIT and iNKT cells.

This clonotype showed up just a few times. What it recognizes is unknown. The specimen sequenced was memory (CD45RO+) T cells sorted from blood. The origin of this receptor is a woman younger than 35 in good health. The V gene is TRBV4-2, the J gene TRBJ2-3; 7 bases are a match to TRBD1. CDR3: CASSEGASGLGLYRTDTQYF. For the CDR3, the DNA is TGTGCCAGCAGTGAGGGGGCCTCGGGCCTAGGACTTTACCGCACAGATACGCAGTATTTT.